This passage covers 24 T cell receptor beta chains from one sample sequenced in a study of cytomegalovirus exposure and HLA in healthy donors. TCRdb's table, derived via immunoSEQ multiplex PCR, lists solely in-frame clones and lacks some. Found here are 150,000 to 200,000 clones, more than 70% of them singletons; the top ten hold roughly 10%. Sequenced input: PBMCs. The receptors stem from a young man in good health and CMV-seropositive.

This chain connects TRBV4-1 to TRBJ2-3, with 8 bases identical to TRBD1. Germline CDR1 is MGHRA and CDR2 is YSYEKL. The V gene end was trimmed by 4 bases and the J gene end by 3 bases; junction bases not matched to a gene: 9. This CDR3 has 16 residues. As DNA, the CDR3 is TGCGCCAGCAGCCCTGCCCGACAGGGGTTTACAGATACGCAGTATTTT. It specifies CASSPARQGFTDTQYF.

In DNA, the CDR3 is TGTGCCAGCAGCCCCCGGGGTCCGGGGAACGAGCAGTACTTC. Residues: CASSPRGPGNEQYF. This rearrangement joins TRBV7-8 to TRBJ2-7, with D perhaps TRBD2 (5 bases). Germline assignment: CDR1 SGHVS and CDR2 FQNEAQ. This CDR3 region has 14 residues. The V end lost 5 bases, the J end lost 5 bases, and 16 bases lay between the germline ends.

This clone was seen only a few times. The chain carries TRBV7-8 and TRBJ1-5; 8 bases are shared with TRBD1. Germline V gene data show CDR1 as SGHVS and CDR2 as FQNEAQ. V lost 2 bases, J lost 0 bases, and 6 bases stayed unmatched. There are 17 residues in the CDR3. The CDR3 here is CASSLSLGQGSNQPQHF. Written as DNA, the CDR3 is TGTGCCAGCAGCTTATCCCTCGGACAGGGTAGCAATCAGCCCCAGCATTTT.

The chain uses TRBV4-3 and TRBJ1-1, with 9 bases matching TRBD1. V shed 0 bases, J shed 1 base, and the junction held 6 bases outside the gene matches. The CDR3 contains 17 residues. Germline V gene lookup returns CDR1 LGHNA and CDR2 YSLEER. CDR3 in DNA: TGCGCCAGCAGCCAAGATGGGACAGGGAGTAAGAACACTGAAGCTTTCTTT. Residues: CASSQDGTGSKNTEAFF.

The rearrangement joins TRBV5-1 to TRBJ2-2, with 7 bases aligning to TRBD1. The CDR3 sequence is 16 residues long. Germline CDR1 and CDR2: SGHRS and YFSETQ. With 4 bases clipped from V and 4 bases from J, the junction kept 10 bases outside the gene matches. This chain's CDR3 is CASSPITGDGTGELFF. DNA for the CDR3: TGCGCCAGCAGCCCTATCACAGGGGATGGCACCGGGGAGCTGTTTTTT.

J is TRBJ1-2 and V is TRBV11-1, with TRBD1 identical over 8 bases. The CDR3 covers 16 residues. Germline CDR1 is SGHAT and CDR2 is FQDESV (reference sequence). The J segment lost 0 bases and the V segment lost 3 bases, leaving 6 bases of the junction unmatched. Here the CDR3 DNA reads TGTGCCAGCAGCTTCGGGACAGGACAAGCTAACTATGGCTACACCTTC. It yields the protein CASSFGTGQANYGYTF.

The chain recombines TRBV30 with TRBJ1-5; D is possibly TRBD1 (5 bases). From germline, CDR1 is GTSNPN and CDR2 SVGIG (reference sequence). V lost 1 base and J 4 bases, leaving 14 bases between the germline ends. This CDR3 region has 15 residues. The CDR3: CAWSGGGGSNQPQHF. The DNA of the CDR3 is TGTGCCTGGAGTGGGGGGGGAGGATCGAATCAGCCCCAGCATTTT.

This clone was observed once. The V and J genes are TRBV29-1 and TRBJ1-1, with D unclear. Germline CDR1 and CDR2: SQVTM and ANQGSEA. The CDR3 consists of 10 residues. The V end was cut by 5 bases, the J end by 5 bases, with 6 bases between. CDR3 nucleotide sequence: TGCAGCGTTTCGGGGACTGAAGCTTTCTTT. It codes for CSVSGTEAFF.

The V and J genes are TRBV28 and TRBJ2-7; the D is unclear. The V and J ends lost 6 bases and 3 bases respectively, with 9 bases between them. Germline V gene data show CDR1 as MDHEN and CDR2 as SYDVKM. The CDR3 loop spans 12 amino acids. The chain's CDR3 is CASSRLNYEQYF. CDR3 coding DNA: TGTGCCAGCAGCCGACTGAACTACGAGCAGTACTTC.

Concerning this clone: One end of the junction is discordant with germline, which a read error may explain. The V gene is TRBV7-2, the J gene TRBJ2-7; 9 bases match TRBD2. This CDR3 has 15 amino acids. From germline, CDR1 is SGHTA and CDR2 FQGNSA. The CDR3 nucleotides are TGTGCCAGCAGCCTAGCGGGGCAGAGCCCCTACGAGCAGTACTTC. Translated, it gives CASSLAGQSPYEQYF.

This clone was picked up a small number of times. The sample holds other DNA sequences that translate to the same CDR3. The chain joins TRBV7-2 to TRBJ2-7; tentative D call: TRBD2 (5 bases). Per germline, CDR1 SGHTA and CDR2 FQGNSA. Trimming removed 2 bases at V and 3 bases at J, with 8 bases between. The CDR3 sequence is 13 residues long. DNA for the CDR3: TGTGCCAGCAGCTTATCTGGGAGCTACGAGCAGTACTTC. Translation: CASSLSGSYEQYF.

The chain uses TRBV27 and TRBJ2-1; D may be TRBD2 (6 bases). The CDR3 totals 13 residues. Germline V lookup: CDR1 MNHEY, CDR2 SMNVEV (reference sequence). V lost 2 bases, J lost 10 bases, and 12 bases lay in between. The CDR3 region has the DNA TGTGCCAGCAGTTTAGGGACTCCTCTAGAGCAGTTCTTC. Its protein product is CASSLGTPLEQFF.

V and J are TRBV4-1 and TRBJ2-2; 10 nucleotides align to TRBD2. The CDR3 is 19 residues long. V dropped 1 base and J dropped 5; count of bases not matched to a gene: 13. CDR1 and CDR2 from the germline V gene are MGHRA and YSYEKL. The CDR3 region is CASSQGRWASGSGTGELFF. The CDR3 nucleotides are TGCGCCAGCAGCCAAGGACGTTGGGCTAGCGGGAGTGGGACCGGGGAGCTGTTTTTT.

The chain joins TRBV9 to TRBJ2-2, with D perhaps TRBD2 (6 bases). Germline CDR1 reads SGDLS; CDR2 reads YYNGEE. V lost 0 bases to trimming and J lost 4 bases, with 16 bases between them. This CDR3 comprises 17 residues. The CDR3 reads CASSVAGTGTGTGELFF. The DNA for the CDR3 is TGTGCCAGCAGCGTAGCTGGGACTGGGACGGGCACCGGGGAGCTGTTTTTT.

Only one count was recorded for this clone. The chain has TRBV28 and TRBJ2-3; D unresolved. Trimming removed 2 bases from V and 0 bases from J, with 9 bases in between. Germline CDR1 MDHEN, CDR2 SYDVKM. CDR3 length equals 15 residues. The CDR3 is CASSLSQTSTDTQYF. The CDR3, as DNA: TGTGCCAGCAGTTTAAGCCAGACTAGCACAGATACGCAGTATTTT. The whole variable domain, filled in from reference TRBV28 and TRBJ2-3, reads DVKVTQSSRYLVKRTGEKVFLECVQDMDHENMFWYRQDPGLGLRLIYFSYDVKMKEKGDIPEGYSVSREKKERFSLILESASTNQTSMYLCASSLSQTSTDTQYFGPGTRLTVL.

The chain combines TRBV18 with TRBJ1-2; unclear D gene. The ends were cut back, 1 base at V and 6 bases at J, with 12 bases in the middle. CDR3 size: 14 residues. CDR1 and CDR2 from the germline V gene are KGHSH and LQKENI. The DNA for the CDR3 is TGTGCCAGCTCACCACAGGCCGCCGGGGATGGCTACACCTTC. Amino acid sequence: CASSPQAAGDGYTF. Complete variable domain (other parts from reference TRBV18 and TRBJ1-2): NAGVMQNPRHLVRRRGQEARLRCSPMKGHSHVYWYRQLPEEGLKFMVYLQKENIIDESGMPKERFSAEFPKEGPSILRIQQVVRGDSAAYFCASSPQAAGDGYTFGSGTRLTVV.

This clone was found many times. The chain uses TRBV21-1 and TRBJ1-5; the table assigns TRBD1, which was not confirmed against the DNA. TRBV21-1 is recorded as a pseudogene. This CDR3 comprises 16 residues. The CDR3 is CARSLWTGDSNQPQHF. CDR3 DNA sequence: TGTGCCAGGTCCTTATGGACAGGAGATAGCAATCAGCCCCAGCATTTT.

The chain is built from TRBV2 and TRBJ2-7, with 9 nucleotides matching TRBD2. V dropped 5 bases and J dropped 5; count of bases not matched to a gene: 13. There are 16 residues in the CDR3. The germline V gene encodes CDR1 SNHLY and CDR2 FYNNEI. CDR3 nucleotide sequence: TGTGCCAGCAGTACGTCAGGACTAGCGATTTTCCACGAGCAGTACTTC. Protein product: CASSTSGLAIFHEQYF.

The rearrangement uses TRBV5-8 and TRBJ2-7; a possible D gene is TRBD1 (5 bases). This CDR3 has 14 residues. Germline loops: CDR1 SGHTS, CDR2 YDEGEE. V lost 1 base to trimming and J lost 4 bases, with 12 bases between them. The CDR3, as DNA: TGTGCCAGCAGCTTGAATCAGGGTTTGTACGAGCAGTACTTC. It yields the protein CASSLNQGLYEQYF.

The chain is built from TRBV5-4 and TRBJ2-2; 7 nucleotides line up with TRBD1. This CDR3 is 16 amino acids long. The ends lost 3 bases at V and 1 base at J; junction bases unmatched: 6. The germline gives CDR1 SGHNT, CDR2 YYREEE (reference sequence). The CDR3, as DNA: TGTGCCAGCAGCTCCCGAAGACAGGGGAACACCGGGGAGCTGTTTTTT. This translates into CASSSRRQGNTGELFF.

V is TRBV27 and J is TRBJ1-1; D call uncertain. This CDR3 region has 15 residues. V was cut by 6 bases and J by 4 bases, with 18 bases left in between. The germline gives CDR1 MNHEY, CDR2 SMNVEV (reference sequence). DNA for the CDR3: TGTGCCAGCAGCCCCCTGCCCTGGGGAGGCACTGAAGCTTTCTTT. This encodes CASSPLPWGGTEAFF.

V gene TRBV7-2 combines with J gene TRBJ2-7; TRBD1 might be the D (6 bases). CDR3 length: 15 amino acids. Germline CDR1 and CDR2: SGHTA and FQGNSA. The V end was cut by 3 bases, the J end by 3 bases, with 15 bases between. The CDR3 sequence is CASSLRPDRDYEQYF. The CDR3, as DNA: TGTGCCAGCAGCTTGCGACCGGACAGAGACTACGAGCAGTACTTC.

The J gene is TRBJ1-2, the V gene TRBV27; weak D call: TRBD1 (6 bases). Trimming shortened V by 3 bases and J by 7 bases, and 9 bases separated the two germline ends. The CDR3 runs 12 residues. Germline CDR1 is MNHEY and CDR2 is SMNVEV (reference sequence). The CDR3 region has the DNA TGTGCCAGCAGTTTTTCAGGGGCTGGCTACACCTTC. Protein sequence: CASSFSGAGYTF.

CDR3 in amino acids: CASSSRLAGSNEQYF. The CDR3 bases are TGTGCCAGCAGCTCTAGACTAGCGGGGTCGAACGAGCAGTACTTC. This chain joins TRBV11-3 and TRBJ2-7; 11 bases line up with TRBD2. Trimming took 4 bases from V and 5 from J; bases not matched to a gene: 7. Germline CDR1 reads SGHNT; CDR2 reads YENEEA. CDR3 size: 15 residues.